The entry below gives a single TCR beta chain sequence along with its context. Its specificity is unknown. PCR amplification relied on 60 Vbeta primers (plus 13 Jbeta primers). The assay was immunoSEQ multiplex PCR, and TCRdb's table has in-frame clones only and misses some. The table has some 110,000 clones, approximately 78% seen once. This entry belongs to a study of cytomegalovirus exposure and HLA in healthy donors. Study context: Samples from HLA-typed donors yielded about 85 million unique TCRs in an early data release. The study, taken as a whole, reports: Fewer N-insertions (relative to the roughly 700-donor mean) were reportedly seen in an Asian-associated ancestry cluster in a later analysis.

Trimming pared 0 bases from V and 6 bases from J, leaving 8 bases between. CDR3 size: 13 residues. Germline loops: CDR1 MDHEN, CDR2 SYDVKM. This clonotype was obtained from a young man in good health and CMV-seropositive. Sequences were obtained from PBMCs. The rearrangement joins TRBV28 to TRBJ1-2; no clear D. CDR3 amino acids: CASSLWPRDGYTF. CDR3 bases: TGTGCCAGCAGTTTATGGCCCCGGGATGGCTACACCTTC.